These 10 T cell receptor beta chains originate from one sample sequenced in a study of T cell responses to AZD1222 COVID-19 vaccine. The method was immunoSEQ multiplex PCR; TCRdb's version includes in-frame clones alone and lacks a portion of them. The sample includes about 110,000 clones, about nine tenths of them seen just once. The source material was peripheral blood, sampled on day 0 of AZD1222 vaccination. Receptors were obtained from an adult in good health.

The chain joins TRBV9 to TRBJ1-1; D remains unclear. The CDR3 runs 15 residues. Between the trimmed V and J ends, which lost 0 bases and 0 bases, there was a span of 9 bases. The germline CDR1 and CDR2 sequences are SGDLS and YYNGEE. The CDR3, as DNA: TGTGCCAGCAGCGTAGATCTGAGATTGAACACTGAAGCTTTCTTT. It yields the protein CASSVDLRLNTEAFF.

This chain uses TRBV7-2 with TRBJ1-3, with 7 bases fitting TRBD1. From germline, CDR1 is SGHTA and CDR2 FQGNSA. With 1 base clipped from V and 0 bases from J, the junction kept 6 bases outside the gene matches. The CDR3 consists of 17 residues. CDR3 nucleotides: TGTGCCAGCAGCTTAGTCGGGACAGCTTTCTCTGGAAACACCATATATTTT. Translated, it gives CASSLVGTAFSGNTIYF.

The CDR3 sequence: CASSLFQGLGSPLHF. CDR3 nucleotide sequence: TGTGCCAGCAGTTTATTTCAGGGGTTAGGGTCACCCCTCCACTTT. The chain is built from TRBV27 and TRBJ1-6; tentative D call: TRBD1 (6 bases). V lost 1 base to trimming and J lost 10 bases, with 14 bases between them. This CDR3 spans 15 amino acids. Per germline, CDR1 MNHEY and CDR2 SMNVEV (reference sequence).

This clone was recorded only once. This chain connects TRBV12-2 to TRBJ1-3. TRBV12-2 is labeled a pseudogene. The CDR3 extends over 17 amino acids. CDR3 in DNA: TGTGCAAGTCGCTCCGATAGCCGAAGAAAGTCTGGAAACACCATATATTTT. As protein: CASRSDSRRKSGNTIYF.

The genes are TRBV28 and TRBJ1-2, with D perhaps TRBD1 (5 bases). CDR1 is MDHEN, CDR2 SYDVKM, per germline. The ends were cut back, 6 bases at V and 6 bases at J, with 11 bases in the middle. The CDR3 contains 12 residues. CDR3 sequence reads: CASSDPGNGYTF. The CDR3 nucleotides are TGTGCCAGCAGCGACCCAGGGAATGGCTACACCTTC.

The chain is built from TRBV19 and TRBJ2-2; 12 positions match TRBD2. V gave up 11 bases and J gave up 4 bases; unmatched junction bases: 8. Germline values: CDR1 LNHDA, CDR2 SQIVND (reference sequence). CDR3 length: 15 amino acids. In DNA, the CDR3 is TGTGCCTGCGGACTAGCGGGACTGAGCACCGGGGAGCTGTTTTTT. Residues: CACGLAGLSTGELFF.

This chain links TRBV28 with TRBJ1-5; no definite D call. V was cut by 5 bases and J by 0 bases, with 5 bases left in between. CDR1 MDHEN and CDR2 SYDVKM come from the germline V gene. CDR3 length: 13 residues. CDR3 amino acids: CASSADSNQPQHF. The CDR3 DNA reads TGTGCCAGCAGTGCAGATAGCAATCAGCCCCAGCATTTT.

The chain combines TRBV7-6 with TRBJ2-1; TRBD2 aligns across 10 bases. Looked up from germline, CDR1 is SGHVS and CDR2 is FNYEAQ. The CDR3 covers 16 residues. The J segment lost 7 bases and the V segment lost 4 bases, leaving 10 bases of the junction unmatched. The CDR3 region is CASSSSSGRWLNEQFF. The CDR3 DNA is TGTGCCAGCAGCTCTAGTAGCGGGAGGTGGTTAAATGAGCAGTTCTTC.

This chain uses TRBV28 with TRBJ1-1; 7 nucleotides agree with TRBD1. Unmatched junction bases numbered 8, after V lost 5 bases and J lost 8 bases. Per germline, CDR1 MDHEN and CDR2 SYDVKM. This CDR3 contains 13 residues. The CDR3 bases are TGTGCCAGCAGTCCTAGACAGGGTCTGGAAGCTTTCTTT. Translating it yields CASSPRQGLEAFF.

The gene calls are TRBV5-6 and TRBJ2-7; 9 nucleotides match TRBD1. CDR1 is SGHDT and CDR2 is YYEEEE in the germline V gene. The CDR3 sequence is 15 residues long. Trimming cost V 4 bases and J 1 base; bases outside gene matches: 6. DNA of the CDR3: TGTGCCAGCAGCGCCCGGGACAGGGAATCCTACGAGCAGTACTTC. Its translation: CASSARDRESYEQYF.